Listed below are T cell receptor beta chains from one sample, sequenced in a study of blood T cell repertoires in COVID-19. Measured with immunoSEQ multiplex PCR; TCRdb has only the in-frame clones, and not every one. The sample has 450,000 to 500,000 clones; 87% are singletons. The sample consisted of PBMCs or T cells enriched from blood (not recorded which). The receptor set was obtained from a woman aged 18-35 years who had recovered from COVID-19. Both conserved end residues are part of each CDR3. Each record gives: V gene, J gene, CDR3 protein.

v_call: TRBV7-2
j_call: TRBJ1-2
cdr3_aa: CASSLVYNSGYGYTF

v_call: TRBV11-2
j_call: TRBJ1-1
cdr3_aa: CASSRTGNTEAFF

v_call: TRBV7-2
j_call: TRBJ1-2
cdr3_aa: CASGGQGQGYTF

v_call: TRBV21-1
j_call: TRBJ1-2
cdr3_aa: CASSNRRGHGYTF

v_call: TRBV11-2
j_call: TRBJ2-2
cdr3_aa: CASSFPSWGEINGELFF

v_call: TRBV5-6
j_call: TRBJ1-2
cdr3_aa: CASSQTGGGYTF

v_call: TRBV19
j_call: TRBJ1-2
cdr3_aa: CASSNDRSSGYTF

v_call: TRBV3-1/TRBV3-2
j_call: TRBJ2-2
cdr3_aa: CASSQDWAGGWNTGELFF

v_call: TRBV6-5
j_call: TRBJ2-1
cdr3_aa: CASSLSGDGQFF

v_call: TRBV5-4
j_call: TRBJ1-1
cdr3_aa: CASSQGAGITNTEAFF

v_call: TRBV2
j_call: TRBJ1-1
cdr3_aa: CASSEGAPKAFF

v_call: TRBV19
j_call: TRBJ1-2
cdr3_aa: CASTARGQGANVRGYTF

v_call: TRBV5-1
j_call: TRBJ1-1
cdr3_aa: CASSLGEGFGAFF

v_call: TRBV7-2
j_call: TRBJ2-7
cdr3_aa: CASSQTSGTFYEQYF

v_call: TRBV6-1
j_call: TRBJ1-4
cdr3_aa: CASSEGGTGPIGNEKLFF

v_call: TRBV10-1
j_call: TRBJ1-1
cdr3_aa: CASSYVRDRGVSEAFF

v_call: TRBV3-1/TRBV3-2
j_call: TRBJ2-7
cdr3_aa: CASSQVQRGGYEQYF

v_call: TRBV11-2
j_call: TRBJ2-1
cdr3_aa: CASSYTTGQNEQFF

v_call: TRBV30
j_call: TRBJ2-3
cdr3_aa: CAWAGSDRTQYF

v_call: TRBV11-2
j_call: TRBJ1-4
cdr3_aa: CASSLQRGSEEKLFF

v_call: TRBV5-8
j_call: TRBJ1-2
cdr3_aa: CASSLEPGPYGYTF

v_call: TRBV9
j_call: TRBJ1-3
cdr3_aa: CASSPLGASGNTIYF

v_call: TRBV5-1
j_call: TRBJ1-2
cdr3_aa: CASSLRTGYGYTF

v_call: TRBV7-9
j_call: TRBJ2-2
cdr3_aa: CASSTGELFF

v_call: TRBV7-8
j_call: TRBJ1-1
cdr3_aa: CASSYGERVFTEAFF

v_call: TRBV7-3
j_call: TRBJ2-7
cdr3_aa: CASSTDTSGVLDEQYF

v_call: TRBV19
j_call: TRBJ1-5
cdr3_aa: CASSPWTPVGNQPQHF

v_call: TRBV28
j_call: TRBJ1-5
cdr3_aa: CASSLTPEGGGDQPQHF

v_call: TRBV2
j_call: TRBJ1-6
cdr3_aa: CASRRVGGSYNSPLHF

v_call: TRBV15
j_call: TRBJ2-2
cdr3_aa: CATSRDLNGELFF

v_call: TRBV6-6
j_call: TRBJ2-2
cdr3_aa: CASSYGGDGELFF

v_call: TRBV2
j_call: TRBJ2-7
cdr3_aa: CAGTAGYEQYF

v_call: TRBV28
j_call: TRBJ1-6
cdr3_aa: CASSFRDREVAPLHF

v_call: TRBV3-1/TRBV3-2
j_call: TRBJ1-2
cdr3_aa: CASSQELTRDAGYTF

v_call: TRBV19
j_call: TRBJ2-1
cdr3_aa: CASSHNSGYSYNEQFF

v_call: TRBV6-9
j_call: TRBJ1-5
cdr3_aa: CASSPASCSNQPQHF

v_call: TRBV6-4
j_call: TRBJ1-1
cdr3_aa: CASSGNYGAFF

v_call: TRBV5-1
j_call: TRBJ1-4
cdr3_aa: CASSLAEAGPNEKLFF

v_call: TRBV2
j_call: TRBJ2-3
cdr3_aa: CASSEKGAVGDTQYF

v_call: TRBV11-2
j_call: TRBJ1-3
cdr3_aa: CASSLDRAGAGNTIYF

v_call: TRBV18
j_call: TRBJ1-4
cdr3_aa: CASSTNRATNEKLFF